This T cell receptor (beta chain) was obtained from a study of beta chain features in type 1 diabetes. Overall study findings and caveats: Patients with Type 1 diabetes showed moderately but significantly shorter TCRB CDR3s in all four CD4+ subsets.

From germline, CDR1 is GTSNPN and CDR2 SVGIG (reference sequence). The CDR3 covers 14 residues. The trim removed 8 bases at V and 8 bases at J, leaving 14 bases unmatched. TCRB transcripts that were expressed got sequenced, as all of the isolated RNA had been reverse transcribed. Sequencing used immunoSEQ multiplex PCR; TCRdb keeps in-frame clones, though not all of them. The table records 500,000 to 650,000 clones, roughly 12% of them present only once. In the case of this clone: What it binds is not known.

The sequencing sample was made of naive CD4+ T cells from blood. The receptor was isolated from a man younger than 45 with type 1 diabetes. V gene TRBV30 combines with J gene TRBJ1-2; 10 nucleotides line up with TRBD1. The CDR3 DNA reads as TGTGCCGTACCGGGACAGGGGACCCCTCAAGGCTACACCTTC. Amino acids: CAVPGQGTPQGYTF. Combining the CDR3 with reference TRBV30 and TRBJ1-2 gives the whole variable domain SQTIHQWPATLVQPVGSPLSLECTVEGTSNPNLYWYRQAAGRGLQLLFYSVGIGQISSEVPQNLSASRPQDRQFILSSKKLLLSDSGFYLCAVPGQGTPQGYTFGSGTRLTVV.